This TCR beta chain came from a study of shared clonotypes between healthy human individuals. In the study overall: Researchers assigned three CD4 naive, three CD4 memory, two CD8 naive and one CD8 memory plate to each donor. Study-wide results and limits: Shared across four donors were about 4.8% of the naive CD4 clonotypes. Naive subsets usually exceeded memory subsets in estimated richness.

Sequencing was performed with immunoSEQ multiplex PCR; in TCRdb, only in-frame clones are kept and a portion is missing. This table holds about 2.1 million clones, about 93% found once. Selected positively for CCR7 and CD45RO-negative, naive CD8 cells excluded terminally differentiated effector memory CD45RA+ cells. This clone was found once. What it binds is not known. Deletions cut 1 base from V and 3 bases from J, with 10 bases between. Germline values: CDR1 MGHRA, CDR2 YSYEKL. The CDR3 runs to 14 residues. This receptor was taken from a man in his late teens or twenties in good health. Some clones in this sample may be carry-over from other donors' samples. The sequencing input was naive CD8+ T cells from PBMCs. The chain recombines TRBV4-1 with TRBJ2-7, with a weak D call TRBD2 (6 bases). This CDR3 reads CASSQASAGYEQYF. DNA of the CDR3: TGCGCCAGCAGCCAAGCTTCAGCGGGCTACGAGCAGTACTTC.